These 19 T cell receptor beta chains came from one sample sequenced in a study of T cell repertoires in cytomegalovirus infection. TCRdb re-called the reads through MiXCR, storing one row per CDR3 protein. In the table there are hundreds of thousands of distinct CDR3 sequences, around 35% of which are singletons. For these TCRs, the target antigens are not known. The sequencing used cultured PBMCs, collected from culture after CMV antigen stimulation. These receptors were obtained from a human donor in good health (CMV status not recorded). Some clones in this sample may be carry-over from other donors' samples.

The sample holds a few counts of this clonotype. The chain combines TRBV5-4 with TRBJ2-7; 9 nucleotides align to TRBD1. The CDR3 contains 16 residues. Germline CDR1 SGHNT, CDR2 YYREEE (reference sequence). With V trimmed by 3 bases and J by 6 bases, 13 bases remained unmatched. Here the CDR3 reads CASSSRLYGTGTEQYF. The DNA for the CDR3 is TGTGCCAGCAGCTCACGACTGTACGGGACAGGGACCGAGCAGTACTTC.

The V and J genes are TRBV11-2 and TRBJ2-5; 12 nucleotides align to TRBD2. This CDR3 spans 18 amino acids. CDR1 and CDR2 (germline): SGHAT, FQNNGV. The V gene end was trimmed by 4 bases and the J gene end by 0 bases; junction bases not matched to a gene: 9. The CDR3 protein is CASSSGASGRGYQETQYF. The CDR3 bases are TGTGCCAGCAGCTCGGGTGCTAGCGGGAGGGGCTACCAAGAGACCCAGTACTTC. Looking up the rest from reference TRBV11-2 and TRBJ2-5 gives the full variable domain: EAGVAQSPRYKIIEKRQSVAFWCNPISGHATLYWYQQILGQGPKLLIQFQNNGVVDDSQLPKDRFSAERLKGVDSTLKIQPAKLEDSAVYLCASSSGASGRGYQETQYFGPGTRLLVL.

The chain joins TRBV6-2 or TRBV6-3 to TRBJ1-2; D is uncertain. The CDR3 sequence is 11 residues long. The ends were cut back, 2 bases at V and 6 bases at J, with 4 bases in the middle. The germline V gene has CDR1 MNHEY and CDR2 SVGEGT. The CDR3 region is CASSYGHGYTF. In nucleotides, the CDR3 is TGTGCCAGCAGTTACGGTCATGGCTACACCTTC.

This clonotype has a handful of counts. V usage is TRBV7-2 and J usage is TRBJ2-1, with D perhaps TRBD1 or TRBD2 (5 bases each). The CDR3 extends over 13 amino acids. Germline loops: CDR1 SGHTA, CDR2 FQGNSA. V lost 5 bases to trimming and J lost 15 bases, with 20 bases between them. The CDR3 here is CASSPERDAPRFF. Written as DNA, the CDR3 is TGTGCCAGCAGCCCAGAACGGGACGCCCCCCGGTTCTTC.

The rearrangement uses TRBV7-9 and TRBJ2-7; D might be TRBD1 (5 bases). Per germline, CDR1 SEHNR and CDR2 FQNEAQ (reference sequence). Trimming shortened V by 5 bases and J by 3 bases, and 8 bases separated the two germline ends. This CDR3 region has 12 residues. The CDR3 bases are TGTGCCAGCAGCCCAGGGTTCTACGAGCAGTACTTC. It codes for CASSPGFYEQYF.

This clonotype came up many times. J is TRBJ2-3 and V is TRBV7-2, with 9 bases identical to TRBD1. The V and J ends lost 6 bases and 3 bases, in that order; junction bases with no gene match: 16. The CDR3 length is 18 residues. Germline V CDR1 and CDR2: SGHTA, FQGNSA. The CDR3 DNA reads as TGTGCCAGCAGATTAAAAAGGGGTGGGACAGGGATTACAGATACGCAGTATTTT. The encoded protein is CASRLKRGGTGITDTQYF.

The rearrangement joins TRBV24-1 to TRBJ2-2, with a possible D match to TRBD1 (7 bases). Germline V CDR1 and CDR2: KGHDR, SFDVKD. The CDR3 is 15 residues long. Trimming took off 5 bases at V and 6 bases at J, with 15 bases between the two ends. The CDR3 loop reads CATSGAGGFAGELFF. In DNA, the CDR3 is TGTGCCACCAGTGGGGCAGGGGGGTTCGCCGGGGAGCTGTTTTTT.

The rearrangement links TRBV2 to TRBJ2-3; TRBD2 aligns across 10 bases. V trimming: 9 bases; J trimming: 7 bases; junction bases outside the gene matches: 7. This CDR3 is built from 13 residues. Germline CDR1 SNHLY, CDR2 FYNNEI. Here the CDR3 DNA reads TGTGCCAGAGAAGCGGGGGGGCGAAATACGCAGTATTTT. Encoded protein: CAREAGGRNTQYF.

The V and J genes are TRBV7-2 and TRBJ1-1; D gene uncertain. Trimming left V 6 bases short and J 7 bases short, with 12 bases between. This CDR3 region has 12 residues. Germline CDR1 and CDR2: SGHTA and FQGNSA. The CDR3 is CASSDDGYEAFF. CDR3 DNA: TGTGCCAGCAGTGATGACGGATATGAAGCTTTCTTT.

This clonotype was counted only a few times. A much larger clone sits a single nucleotide away, making a read error possible. The V gene is TRBV11-3, the J gene TRBJ1-1; TRBD1 is a possible D gene (5 bases). The CDR3 loop spans 14 amino acids. The germline V gene encodes CDR1 SGHNT and CDR2 YENEEA. Trimming shortened V by 4 bases and J by 1 base, and 10 bases separated the two germline ends. The CDR3 spells CASSSDGTNTEAFF. CDR3 coding DNA: TGTGCCAGCAGCTCGGACGGGACGAACACTGAAGCTTTCTTT.

In this sample, this clonotype turned up a few times. V and J are TRBV12-3 or TRBV12-4 and TRBJ1-1; a possible D gene is TRBD1 (6 bases). The CDR3 sequence is 12 residues long. V lost 6 bases and J 7 bases, leaving 12 bases between the germline ends. The CDR3: CASRFNRDEAFF. CDR3 bases: TGTGCCAGCAGATTTAACAGGGATGAAGCTTTCTTT.

V and J are TRBV12-3 or TRBV12-4 and TRBJ2-3; maybe TRBD2 (6 bases). The CDR3 extends over 16 amino acids. Between the trimmed V and J ends, which lost 4 bases and 3 bases, there was a span of 17 bases. The CDR3 region is CASSSGLPGVTDTQYF. The CDR3 DNA follows: TGTGCCAGCAGTTCGGGACTTCCCGGGGTGACAGATACGCAGTATTTT.

The rearrangement links TRBV4-1 to TRBJ2-2; no definite D call. Per the germline V gene, CDR1 is MGHRA and CDR2 is YSYEKL. CDR3 length: 14 residues. Trimming took off 0 bases at V and 1 base at J, with 3 bases between the two ends. CDR3 DNA sequence: TGCGCCAGCAGCCAAGATTTGAACACCGGGGAGCTGTTTTTT. This sequence encodes CASSQDLNTGELFF.

This clonotype turned up a few times. This sequence joins TRBV28 and TRBJ2-1; 7 bases line up with TRBD1. The V gene end was trimmed by 3 bases and the J gene end by 4 bases; junction bases not matched to a gene: 12. Per germline, CDR1 MDHEN and CDR2 SYDVKM. This CDR3 is 17 amino acids long. For the CDR3, the DNA is TGTGCCAGCAGTTTCTCGGGCAGGGGGTTGTCTTACAATGAGCAGTTCTTC. This translates into CASSFSGRGLSYNEQFF.

V gene TRBV19 combines with J gene TRBJ1-5, with D unresolved. The length of the CDR3 is 13 residues. The germline V gene encodes CDR1 LNHDA and CDR2 SQIVND (reference sequence). V lost 5 bases, J lost 9 bases, and 14 bases lay in between. CDR3 bases: TGTGCCAGTAGTGAGACGGCTCCTCGGCCCCAGCATTTT. This translates into CASSETAPRPQHF. Full variable domain (remainder filled in from reference TRBV19 and TRBJ1-5): DGGITQSPKYLFRKEGQNVTLSCEQNLNHDAMYWYRQDPGQGLRLIYYSQIVNDFQKGDIAEGYSVSREKKESFPLTVTSAQKNPTAFYLCASSETAPRPQHFGDGTRLSIL.

This chain links TRBV6-1 with TRBJ2-7; D is unresolved. V was cut by 7 bases and J by 3 bases, with 13 bases left in between. Germline V gene data show CDR1 as MNHNS and CDR2 as SASEGT. This CDR3 contains 13 residues. Written as DNA, the CDR3 is TGTGCCAGCACCAAAACGACGGGCTACGAGCAGTACTTC. Translation gives CASTKTTGYEQYF.

The V and J genes are TRBV14 and TRBJ1-4; D unclear. Germline V gene data show CDR1 as SGHDN and CDR2 as FVKESK. Trimming cost V 1 base and J 1 base, with 10 bases left between them. CDR3 length: 16 residues. The CDR3 spells CASSQGAEKTNEKLFF. The CDR3 nucleotides read TGTGCCAGCAGCCAAGGGGCAGAAAAAACTAATGAAAAACTGTTTTTT.

There are many counts of this clonotype. V gene TRBV7-6 combines with J gene TRBJ2-3, with TRBD1 matching 7 bases. V shed 3 bases, J shed 2 bases, and the junction held 17 bases outside the gene matches. Germline CDR1 and CDR2: SGHVS and FNYEAQ. The CDR3 loop spans 19 amino acids. The CDR3 region has the DNA TGTGCCAGCAGCTTGGGGAACAGAACTAGGCAGGGGGTCACAGATACGCAGTATTTT. It specifies CASSLGNRTRQGVTDTQYF.

This clonotype was found a few times. The V gene is TRBV7-8, the J gene TRBJ2-1; tentatively, D is TRBD1 (6 bases). V was pared by 6 bases and J by 9 bases, with 24 bases between. CDR3 size: 16 residues. CDR1 is SGHVS, CDR2 FQNEAQ, per germline. The chain's CDR3 is CASRRTGTPPSGEQFF. The CDR3, as DNA: TGTGCCAGCAGGCGTACCGGGACACCACCCTCGGGTGAGCAGTTCTTC.